The 12 T cell receptor beta chains given below trace back to one sample, sequenced in a study of T cells in Graves' hyperthyroidism and ophthalmopathy. It was RNA transcripts that yielded the amplified TCR beta CDR3 regions. The TCR CDR3 first-round RT-PCR relied on the HTBI primer set. TCRdb reprocessed the multiplex PCR reads via MiXCR and lists one record per CDR3 protein. The sample yields approximately 640,000 distinct CDR3 sequences, about a sixth seen once. The sequencing sample was made of blood. These receptors came from a woman in her 30s with Graves' hyperthyroidism.

Many counts were recorded for this clonotype. The chain is built from TRBV28 and TRBJ2-7, with 8 bases aligning to TRBD2. CDR1 and CDR2 from the germline V gene are MDHEN and SYDVKM. The junction had 13 bases not matched to a gene; V was cut back by 8 bases and J by 4 bases. The CDR3 length is 15 residues. The CDR3 spells CASAYRGTSLYEQYF. In nucleotides, the CDR3 is TGTGCCAGCGCGTACCGTGGGACTAGTCTGTACGAGCAGTACTTC. Based on the CDR3 plus reference TRBV28 and TRBJ2-7, the full variable domain is DVKVTQSSRYLVKRTGEKVFLECVQDMDHENMFWYRQDPGLGLRLIYFSYDVKMKEKGDIPEGYSVSREKKERFSLILESASTNQTSMYLCASAYRGTSLYEQYFGPGTRLTVT.

In this sample, this clonotype turned up many times. The chain combines TRBV6-2 or TRBV6-3 with TRBJ2-1; 9 bases are a match to TRBD2. This CDR3 has 17 residues. The J segment lost 0 bases and the V segment lost 6 bases, leaving 9 bases of the junction unmatched. Germline lookup yields CDR1 MNHEY and CDR2 SVGEGT. CDR3 in DNA: TGTGCCAGCAGCGCACGCCCGACTAGCGGCTCCTACAATGAGCAGTTCTTC. It encodes CASSARPTSGSYNEQFF.

With regard to this clonotype: One base away lies a much larger clone, so this may be a sequencing read error. The rearrangement joins TRBV20-1 to TRBJ2-7; 16 nucleotides match TRBD2. Germline V CDR1 and CDR2: DFQATT, SNEGSKA (reference sequence). The CDR3 length is 15 residues. CDR3 bases: TGCAATGCCGGGACTAGCGGGAGGGCCCACTACGAGCAGTACTTC. This encodes CNAGTSGRAHYEQYF.

This clonotype was detected ten times or more. The chain links TRBV11-2 to TRBJ2-3; the match to TRBD1 covers 9 bases. The CDR3 has 17 residues. V was clipped by 4 bases and J by 2 bases; unmatched bases: 10. Germline V gives CDR1 SGHAT, CDR2 FQNNGV. DNA of the CDR3: TGTGCCAGCAGCTCCACGGGCGACAGGGGGTACACAGATACGCAGTATTTT. This sequence encodes CASSSTGDRGYTDTQYF.

This clonotype has only a few counts. This chain joins TRBV7-8 and TRBJ2-2; 12 bases match TRBD2. Per the germline V gene, CDR1 is SGHVS and CDR2 is FQNEAQ. The V and J ends lost 5 bases and 6 bases, in that order; junction bases with no gene match: 13. The CDR3 length is 18 residues. This CDR3 is CASSPEASGRAGAGELFF. The CDR3 DNA reads as TGTGCCAGCAGCCCGGAGGCTAGCGGGAGGGCCGGGGCCGGGGAGCTGTTTTTT.

This clonotype was seen repeatedly, ten times or more. The chain has TRBV18 and TRBJ1-2; possibly TRBD1 for D (5 bases). The V gene's germline CDR1 is KGHSH and CDR2 LQKENI. This CDR3 is 15 amino acids long. V was cut by 3 bases and J by 8 bases, with 19 bases left in between. Here the CDR3 DNA reads TGTGCCAGCTCACCCCAGGGTGAAAGCGGAAGAGGCTACACCTTC. Translated: CASSPQGESGRGYTF.

Concerning this clonotype: A much larger clone lies a single base off, so this may be a read error. This chain links TRBV6-1 with TRBJ2-7; perhaps TRBD1 as D (6 bases). Germline loops: CDR1 MNHNS, CDR2 SASEGT. The CDR3 consists of 13 residues. Trimming stripped 8 bases from V and 6 bases from J, with 17 bases between. In nucleotides, the CDR3 is TGTGCCAGCCGCCACCGTGGGGGCGGCGAGCAGTACTTC. Amino acids: CASRHRGGGEQYF.

This clonotype was seen a handful of times. The junction and the germline gene differ at one end; a read error may be behind it. V gene TRBV2 combines with J gene TRBJ1-1; D perhaps matches TRBD1 (6 bases). The CDR3 spans 13 residues. CDR1 is SNHLY and CDR2 is FYNNEI in the germline V gene. In DNA form, the CDR3 reads TGTGTCAGCAATACAGGGCCTAACACTGAAGCTTTCTTT. It encodes CVSNTGPNTEAFF.

This clonotype showed up just a few times. The CDR3 here is CASPGRWDSYLPYEQYF. The DNA of the CDR3 is TGCGCCAGCCCAGGCAGGTGGGACTCCTACCTCCCATACGAGCAGTACTTC. The V and J genes are TRBV10-1 and TRBJ2-7; TRBD2 might be the D (6 bases). From germline, CDR1 is WNHNN and CDR2 SYGVQD (reference sequence). The length of the CDR3 is 17 residues. Trimming took 8 bases from V and 4 from J, leaving 27 bases between them.

This clonotype was seen a handful of times. The chain links TRBV24-1 to TRBJ1-1; D gene uncertain. The V and J ends lost 4 bases and 4 bases respectively, with 6 bases between them. The CDR3 extends over 12 amino acids. CDR1 is KGHDR, CDR2 SFDVKD, per germline. The CDR3 spells CATSEYGTEAFF. The CDR3 DNA reads as TGTGCCACCAGTGAATATGGCACTGAAGCTTTCTTT.

The CDR3 reads CASSSSEWHWDNEQFF. The CDR3 bases are TGTGCCAGTAGTTCGTCGGAATGGCACTGGGACAATGAGCAGTTCTTC. This sequence joins TRBV19 and TRBJ2-1; D not certain. This CDR3 has 16 amino acids. Trimming stripped 5 bases from V and 5 bases from J, with 19 bases between. The germline CDR1 and CDR2 sequences are LNHDA and SQIVND (reference sequence).

This clonotype is medium-sized (0.01 to 0.1%) by share. This chain links TRBV2 with TRBJ2-7, with TRBD1 matching over 10 bases. This CDR3 comprises 14 residues. The V gene end was trimmed by 4 bases and the J gene end by 5 bases; junction bases not matched to a gene: 5. Germline V gene lookup returns CDR1 SNHLY and CDR2 FYNNEI. For the CDR3, the DNA is TGTGCCAGCAGTGTAGGGGGGACAGGGGACGAGCAGTACTTC. Translation: CASSVGGTGDEQYF.